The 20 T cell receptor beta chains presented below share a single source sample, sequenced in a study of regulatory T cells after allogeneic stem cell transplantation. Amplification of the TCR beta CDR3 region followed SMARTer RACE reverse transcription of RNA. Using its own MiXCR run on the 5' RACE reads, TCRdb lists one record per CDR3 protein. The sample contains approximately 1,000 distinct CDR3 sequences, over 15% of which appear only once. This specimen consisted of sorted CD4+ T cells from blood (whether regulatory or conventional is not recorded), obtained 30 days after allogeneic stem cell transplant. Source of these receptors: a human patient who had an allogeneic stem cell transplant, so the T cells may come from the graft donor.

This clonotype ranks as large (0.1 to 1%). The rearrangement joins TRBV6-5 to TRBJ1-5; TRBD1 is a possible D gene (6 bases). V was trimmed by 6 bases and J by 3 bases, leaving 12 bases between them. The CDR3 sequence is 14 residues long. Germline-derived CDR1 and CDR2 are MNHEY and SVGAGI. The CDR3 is CASRKQGDNQPQHF. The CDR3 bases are TGTGCCAGCAGAAAACAGGGCGACAATCAGCCCCAGCATTTT.

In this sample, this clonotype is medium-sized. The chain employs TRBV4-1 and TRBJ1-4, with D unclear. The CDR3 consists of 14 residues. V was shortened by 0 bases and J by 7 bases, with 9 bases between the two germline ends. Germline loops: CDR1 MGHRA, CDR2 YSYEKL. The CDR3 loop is CASSQDIRIEKLFF. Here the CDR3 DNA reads TGCGCCAGCAGCCAAGATATCCGGATTGAAAAACTGTTTTTT.

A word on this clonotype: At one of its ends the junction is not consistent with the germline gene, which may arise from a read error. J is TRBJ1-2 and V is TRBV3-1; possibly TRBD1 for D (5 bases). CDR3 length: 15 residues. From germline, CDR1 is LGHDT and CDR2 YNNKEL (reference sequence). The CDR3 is CASSQWTGLNHGYTF. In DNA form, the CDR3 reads TGTGCCAGCAGTCAATGGACGGGGCTTAACCATGGCTACACCTTC.

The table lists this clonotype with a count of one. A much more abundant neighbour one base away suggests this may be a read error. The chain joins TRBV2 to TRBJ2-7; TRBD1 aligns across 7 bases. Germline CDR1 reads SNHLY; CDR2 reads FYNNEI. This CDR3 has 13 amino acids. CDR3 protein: CASTRQGTYGQYF. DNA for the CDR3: TGTGCCAGCACGCGACAGGGAACCTACGGGCAGTACTTC.

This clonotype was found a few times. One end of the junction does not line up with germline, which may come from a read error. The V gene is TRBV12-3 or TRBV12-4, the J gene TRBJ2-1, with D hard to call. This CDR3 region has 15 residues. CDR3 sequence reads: CASSRETGEYNEQFF. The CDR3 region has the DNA TGTGCCAGCAGCCGCGAGACTGGGGAATACAATGAGCAGTTTTTC.

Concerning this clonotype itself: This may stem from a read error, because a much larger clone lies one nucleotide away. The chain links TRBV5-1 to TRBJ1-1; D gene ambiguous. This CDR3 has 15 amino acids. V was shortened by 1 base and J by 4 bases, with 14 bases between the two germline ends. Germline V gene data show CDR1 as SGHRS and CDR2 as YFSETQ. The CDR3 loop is CASSLMGELGTEAFF. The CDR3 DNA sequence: TGCGCCAGCAGCTTGATGGGAGAATTGGGCACTGAAGCTTTCTTT.

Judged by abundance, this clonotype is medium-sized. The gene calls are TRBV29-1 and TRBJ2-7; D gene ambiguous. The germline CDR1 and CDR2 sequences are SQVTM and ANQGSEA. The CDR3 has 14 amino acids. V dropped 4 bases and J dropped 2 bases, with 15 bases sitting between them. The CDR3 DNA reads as TGCAGCGTTGGGGTTTTGGCGGCAACCTACGAGCAGTACTTC. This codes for CSVGVLAATYEQYF.

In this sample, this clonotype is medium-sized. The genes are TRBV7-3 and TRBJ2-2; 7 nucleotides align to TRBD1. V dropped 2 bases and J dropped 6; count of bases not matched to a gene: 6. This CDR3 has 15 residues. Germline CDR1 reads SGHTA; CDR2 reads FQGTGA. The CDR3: CASSLYPQGAGELFF. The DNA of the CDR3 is TGTGCCAGCAGCTTATACCCCCAGGGGGCCGGGGAGCTGTTTTTT. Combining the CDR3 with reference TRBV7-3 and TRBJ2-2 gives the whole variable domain GAGVSQTPSNKVTEKGKYVELRCDPISGHTALYWYRQSLGQGPEFLIYFQGTGAADDSGLPNDRFFAVRPEGSVSTLKIQRTERGDSAVYLCASSLYPQGAGELFFGEGSRLTVL.

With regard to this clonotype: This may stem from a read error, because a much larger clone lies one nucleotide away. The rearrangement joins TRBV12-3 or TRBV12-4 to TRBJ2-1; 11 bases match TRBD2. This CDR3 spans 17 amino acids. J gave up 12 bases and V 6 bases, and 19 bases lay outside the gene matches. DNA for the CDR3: TGTGCCAGCAGCTTAACGGGGGTAGCGGGAGGGACAATGGGGCAGTTCTTC. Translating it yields CASSLTGVAGGTMGQFF.

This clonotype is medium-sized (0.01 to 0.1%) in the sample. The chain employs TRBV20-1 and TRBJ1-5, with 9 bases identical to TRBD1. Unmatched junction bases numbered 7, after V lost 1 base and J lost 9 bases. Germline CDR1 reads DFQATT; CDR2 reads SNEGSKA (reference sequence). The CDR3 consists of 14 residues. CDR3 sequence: CSARVGTGTSPQHF. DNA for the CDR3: TGCAGTGCTAGAGTGGGGACAGGGACGTCGCCCCAGCATTTT.

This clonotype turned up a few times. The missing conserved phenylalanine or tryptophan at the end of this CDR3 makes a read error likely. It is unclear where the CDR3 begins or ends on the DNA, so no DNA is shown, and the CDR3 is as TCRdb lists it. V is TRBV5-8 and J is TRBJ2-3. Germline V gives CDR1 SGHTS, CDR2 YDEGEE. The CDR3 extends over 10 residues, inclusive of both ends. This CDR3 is CASGRDTQCL.

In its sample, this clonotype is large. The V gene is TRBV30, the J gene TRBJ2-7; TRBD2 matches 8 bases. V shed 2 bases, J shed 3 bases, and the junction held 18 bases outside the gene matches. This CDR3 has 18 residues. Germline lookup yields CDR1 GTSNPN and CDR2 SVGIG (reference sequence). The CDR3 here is CAWSRGRLSLGGDYEQYF. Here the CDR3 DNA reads TGTGCCTGGAGTAGGGGGAGACTCTCGCTCGGGGGGGACTACGAGCAGTACTTC.

The CDR3 DNA sequence: TGCAGTGCTAGAGTGGACACCCTAAGGAATTCACCCCTCCACTTT. This gives the protein CSARVDTLRNSPLHF. The V call is TRBV20-1, the J call TRBJ1-6; a possible D gene is TRBD1 (5 bases). The V end was cut by 1 base, the J end by 7 bases, with 14 bases between. Germline assignment: CDR1 DFQATT and CDR2 SNEGSKA (reference sequence). The length of the CDR3 is 15 residues.

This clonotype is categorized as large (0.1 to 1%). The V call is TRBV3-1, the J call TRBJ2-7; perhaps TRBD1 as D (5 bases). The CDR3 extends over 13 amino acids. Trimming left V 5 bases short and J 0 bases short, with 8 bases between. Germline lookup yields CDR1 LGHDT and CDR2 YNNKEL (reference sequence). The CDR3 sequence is CASSKQVSYEQYF. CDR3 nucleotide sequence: TGTGCCAGCAGCAAACAGGTCTCCTACGAGCAGTACTTC.

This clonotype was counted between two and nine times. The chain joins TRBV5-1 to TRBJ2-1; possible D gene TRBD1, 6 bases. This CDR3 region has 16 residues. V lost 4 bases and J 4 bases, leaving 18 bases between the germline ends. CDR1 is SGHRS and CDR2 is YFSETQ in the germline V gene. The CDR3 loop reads CASSPNQGLGYNEQFF. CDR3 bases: TGCGCCAGCAGCCCGAACCAGGGGCTGGGGTACAATGAGCAGTTCTTC.

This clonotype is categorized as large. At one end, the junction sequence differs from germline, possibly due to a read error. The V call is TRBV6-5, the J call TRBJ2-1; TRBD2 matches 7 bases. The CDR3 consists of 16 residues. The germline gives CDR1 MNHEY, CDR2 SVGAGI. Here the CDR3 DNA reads TGTGCCAGCAGTAGAGCAGCGGGATTGTCCTACAATGAGCAGCTCTTC. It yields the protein CASSRAAGLSYNEQLF.

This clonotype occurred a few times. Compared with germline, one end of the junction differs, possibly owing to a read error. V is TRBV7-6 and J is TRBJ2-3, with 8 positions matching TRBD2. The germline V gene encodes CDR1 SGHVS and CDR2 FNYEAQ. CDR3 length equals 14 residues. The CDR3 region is CASSRGGGTDAQYF. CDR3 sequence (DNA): TGTGCCAGCAGCCGGGGGGGGGGCACAGATGCGCAGTATTTT.

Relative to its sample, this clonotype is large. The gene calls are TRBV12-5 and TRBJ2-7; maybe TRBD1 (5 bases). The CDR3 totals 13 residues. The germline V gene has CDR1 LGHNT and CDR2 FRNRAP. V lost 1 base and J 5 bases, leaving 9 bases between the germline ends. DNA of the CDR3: TGTGCTAGTGGTTTGGGACAAGGGGACGAGCAGTACTTC. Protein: CASGLGQGDEQYF.

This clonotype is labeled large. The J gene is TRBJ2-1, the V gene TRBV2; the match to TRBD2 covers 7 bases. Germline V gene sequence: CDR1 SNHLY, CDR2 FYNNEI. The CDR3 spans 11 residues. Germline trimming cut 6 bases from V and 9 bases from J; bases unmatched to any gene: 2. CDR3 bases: TGTGCCAGCAGGGGAGGGATTGAGCAGTTCTTC. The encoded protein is CASRGGIEQFF. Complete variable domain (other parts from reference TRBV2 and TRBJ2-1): EPEVTQTPSHQVTQMGQEVILRCVPISNHLYFYWYRQILGQKVEFLVSFYNNEISEKSEIFDDQFSVERPDGSNFTLKIRSTKLEDSAMYFCASRGGIEQFFGPGTRLTVL.

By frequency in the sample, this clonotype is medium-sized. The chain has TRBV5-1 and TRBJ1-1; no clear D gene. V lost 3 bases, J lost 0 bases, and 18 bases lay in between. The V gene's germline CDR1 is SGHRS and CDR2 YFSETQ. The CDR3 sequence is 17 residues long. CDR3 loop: CASSSVPFDTLNTEAFF. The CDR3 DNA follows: TGCGCCAGCAGCTCCGTGCCTTTCGACACTCTGAACACTGAAGCTTTCTTT.